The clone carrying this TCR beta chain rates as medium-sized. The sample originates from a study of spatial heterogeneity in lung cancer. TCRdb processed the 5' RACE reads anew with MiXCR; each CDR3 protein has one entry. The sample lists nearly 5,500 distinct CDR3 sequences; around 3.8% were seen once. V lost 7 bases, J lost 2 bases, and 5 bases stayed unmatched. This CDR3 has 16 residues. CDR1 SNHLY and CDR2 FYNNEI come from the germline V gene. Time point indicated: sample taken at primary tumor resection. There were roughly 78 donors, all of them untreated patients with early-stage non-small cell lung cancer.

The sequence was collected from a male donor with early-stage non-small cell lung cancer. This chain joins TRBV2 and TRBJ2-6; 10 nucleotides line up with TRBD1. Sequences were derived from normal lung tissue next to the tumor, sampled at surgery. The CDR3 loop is CASTLDRGPGANVLTF. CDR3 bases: TGTGCCAGCACCCTCGACAGGGGGCCTGGGGCCAACGTCCTGACTTTC.